Presented here are 15 T cell receptor beta chains from one specimen sequenced in a study of T cells in Graves' hyperthyroidism and ophthalmopathy. RNA transcripts yielded amplified TCR beta CDR3 regions. Carried out on the TCR CDR3, a first-round RT-PCR used the HTBI primer set. TCRdb passed the multiplex PCR reads through MiXCR, listing each CDR3 protein once. This sample has tens of thousands of distinct CDR3 sequences; about 50% occur once, and the top ten carry approximately 3.4%. Source material: blood. The receptors derive from a woman aged 60-75 years with Graves' ophthalmopathy.

This clonotype occurred many times. A much larger clone lies a single base off, so this may be a read error. The chain couples TRBV15 to TRBJ2-1; D not certain. Germline V gene lookup returns CDR1 LNHNV and CDR2 YYDKDF (reference sequence). Trimming removed 1 base at V and 12 bases at J, with 13 bases between. The CDR3 consists of 13 residues. CDR3 coding DNA: TGTGCCACCAGCAGAGGACGCAATGAGCGGCAGTTCTTC. This gives the protein CATSRGRNERQFF.

The chain joins TRBV20-1 to TRBJ2-5; 11 bases line up with TRBD2. V was pared by 6 bases and J by 7 bases, with 16 bases of the junction left unmatched. Germline CDR1 DFQATT, CDR2 SNEGSKA (reference sequence). The CDR3 totals 16 residues. The CDR3 region has the DNA TGCAGTGCCACCCCGGGACTAGCGGCCGGTGTGGGGACCCAGTACTTC. Protein: CSATPGLAAGVGTQYF.

As for this clonotype: The junction departs from the called germline gene at one end, perhaps through a read error. V is TRBV5-6 and J is TRBJ2-1; D might be TRBD2 (6 bases). CDR1 and CDR2 from the germline V gene are SGHDT and YYEEEE. There are 16 residues in the CDR3. The CDR3 DNA is TGCGCCAGCAGGTTGCGAGGCAGCGGGCCTTACAATGAGCAGTTCTTC. Translated, it gives CASRLRGSGPYNEQFF.

In its sample, this clonotype was seen a few times. A much more abundant neighbour one base away suggests this may be a read error. The chain joins TRBV6-2 or TRBV6-3 to TRBJ2-7; D ambiguous. Near its end, the DNA agrees better with TRBJ2-1, so the J call may be wrong. The CDR3 consists of 15 residues. Germline V lookup: CDR1 MNHEY, CDR2 SVGEGT. The CDR3 sequence is CASSYGQASSYEQFF. Written as DNA, the CDR3 is TGTGCCAGCAGCTACGGGCAGGCATCTTCCTACGAGCAGTTCTTC.

This clonotype was seen many times. The rearrangement joins TRBV20-1 to TRBJ2-2; D unresolved. This CDR3 is built from 14 residues. V gave up 3 bases and J gave up 1 base, with 9 bases separating them. Germline CDR1 DFQATT, CDR2 SNEGSKA (reference sequence). CDR3 region: CSARGDGNTGELFF. DNA for the CDR3: TGCAGTGCTAGGGGTGACGGGAACACCGGGGAGCTGTTTTTT.

This clonotype was recorded at least ten times. The chain employs TRBV5-1 and TRBJ2-7; D gene uncertain. V was pared by 1 base and J by 3 bases, with 11 bases between. Germline lookup yields CDR1 SGHRS and CDR2 YFSETQ. The CDR3 spans 14 residues. In DNA, the CDR3 is TGCGCCAGCAGCTTGATCCCACCCGGCTACGAGCAGTACTTC. The encoded protein is CASSLIPPGYEQYF.

This clonotype was observed many times. The gene calls are TRBV27 and TRBJ2-5; no clear D. Between the trimmed V and J ends, which lost 5 bases and 0 bases, there was a span of 4 bases. Germline assignment: CDR1 MNHEY and CDR2 SMNVEV (reference sequence). The CDR3 runs to 12 residues. The CDR3 protein is CASSLYQETQYF. DNA of the CDR3: TGTGCCAGCAGTCTTTACCAAGAGACCCAGTACTTC.

Comment on this clonotype: One end of the junction does not line up with germline, which may come from a read error. CDR3 nucleotide sequence: TGTGCCAGCAGTTCCGGAGGACAGAGGAGCTCCTATGATTCACCCCCCCACTTT. This translates into CASSSGGQRSSYDSPPHF. The rearrangement links TRBV11-2 to TRBJ1-6; tentatively, D is TRBD1 (6 bases). The CDR3 length is 18 residues. Germline V gives CDR1 SGHAT, CDR2 FQNNGV. The complete variable domain, with remaining parts taken from reference TRBV11-2 and TRBJ1-6, reads EAGVAQSPRYKIIEKRQSVAFWCNPISGHATLYWYQQILGQGPKLLIQFQNNGVVDDSQLPKDRFSAERLKGVDSTLKIQPAKLEDSAVYLCASSSGGQRSSYDSPPHFGNGTRLTVT.

The V call is TRBV7-2, the J call TRBJ2-7; weak D call: TRBD1 (5 bases). Between the trimmed V and J ends, which lost 2 bases and 5 bases, there was a span of 10 bases. Germline CDR1 is SGHTA and CDR2 is FQGNSA. CDR3 size: 13 residues. The CDR3 here is CASSLSDTDEQYF. CDR3 nucleotides: TGTGCCAGCAGCTTATCGGACACGGACGAGCAGTACTTC. Supplemented by reference TRBV7-2 and TRBJ2-7, the full variable domain reads GAGVSQSPSNKVTEKGKDVELRCDPISGHTALYWYRQSLGQGLEFLIYFQGNSAPDKSGLPSDRFSAERTGGSVSTLTIQRTQQEDSAVYLCASSLSDTDEQYFGPGTRLTVT.

This clonotype was seen at least ten times. The chain combines TRBV19 with TRBJ1-5; D remains unclear. V lost 8 bases, J lost 2 bases, and 13 bases lay in between. CDR1 and CDR2 from the germline V gene are LNHDA and SQIVND (reference sequence). There are 14 residues in the CDR3. CDR3 amino acids: CASELGPGNQPQHF. The DNA for the CDR3 is TGTGCCAGTGAATTGGGCCCGGGCAATCAGCCCCAGCATTTT.

This clonotype was detected ten times or more. A much bigger clone sits one base away, suggesting this may be a read error. V gene TRBV5-1 combines with J gene TRBJ1-1; TRBD1 might be the D (5 bases). The CDR3 is 11 amino acids. V was trimmed by 6 bases and J by 5 bases, leaving 8 bases between them. The V gene's germline CDR1 is SGHRS and CDR2 YFSETQ. The CDR3 sequence: CASTSGTEAFF. The DNA for the CDR3 is TGCGCCAGCACCTCAGGGACTGAAGCTTTCTTT.

The table lists this clonotype with many counts. The rearrangement links TRBV5-6 to TRBJ1-1; D possibly corresponds to TRBD1 (6 bases). V shed 5 bases and J shed 2 bases, with 16 bases lying between them. CDR3 size: 15 residues. Germline CDR1 and CDR2: SGHDT and YYEEEE. CDR3 residues: CASSYYYRANTEAFF. CDR3 DNA sequence: TGTGCCAGCAGTTACTACTACAGGGCAAACACTGAAGCTTTCTTT.

This clonotype was found many times. This chain uses TRBV28 with TRBJ2-3, with D possibly being TRBD1 (5 bases). This CDR3 region has 14 residues. Trimming pared 3 bases from V and 0 bases from J, leaving 7 bases between. Germline V gene lookup returns CDR1 MDHEN and CDR2 SYDVKM. CDR3 protein: CASSLAGSTDTQYF. For the CDR3, the DNA is TGTGCCAGCAGTTTGGCAGGGAGCACAGATACGCAGTATTTT.

The rearrangement joins TRBV15 to TRBJ2-1; 9 nucleotides match TRBD2. V lost 8 bases and J lost 4; bases outside the gene matches: 12. CDR3 length: 16 residues. Looked up from germline, CDR1 is LNHNV and CDR2 is YYDKDF (reference sequence). CDR3 nucleotides: TGTGCCACCCAAAAAGGAAGCGGGAGGATATACAATGAGCAGTTCTTC. Amino acid sequence: CATQKGSGRIYNEQFF.

This clonotype was counted ten times or more. The rearrangement uses TRBV3-1 and TRBJ1-2; D unclear. The CDR3 totals 16 residues. The germline V gene has CDR1 LGHDT and CDR2 YNNKEL (reference sequence). Trimming took off 0 bases at V and 4 bases at J, with 15 bases between the two ends. Here the CDR3 DNA reads TGTGCCAGCAGCCAAGATTGGGGAGGTGATAGCTATGGCTACACCTTC. It specifies CASSQDWGGDSYGYTF. The entire variable domain, with the rest obtained from reference TRBV3-1 and TRBJ1-2, is as follows: DTAVSQTPKYLVTQMGNDKSIKCEQNLGHDTMYWYKQDSKKFLKIMFSYNNKELIINETVPNRFSPKSPDKAHLNLHINSLELGDSAVYFCASSQDWGGDSYGYTFGSGTRLTVV.